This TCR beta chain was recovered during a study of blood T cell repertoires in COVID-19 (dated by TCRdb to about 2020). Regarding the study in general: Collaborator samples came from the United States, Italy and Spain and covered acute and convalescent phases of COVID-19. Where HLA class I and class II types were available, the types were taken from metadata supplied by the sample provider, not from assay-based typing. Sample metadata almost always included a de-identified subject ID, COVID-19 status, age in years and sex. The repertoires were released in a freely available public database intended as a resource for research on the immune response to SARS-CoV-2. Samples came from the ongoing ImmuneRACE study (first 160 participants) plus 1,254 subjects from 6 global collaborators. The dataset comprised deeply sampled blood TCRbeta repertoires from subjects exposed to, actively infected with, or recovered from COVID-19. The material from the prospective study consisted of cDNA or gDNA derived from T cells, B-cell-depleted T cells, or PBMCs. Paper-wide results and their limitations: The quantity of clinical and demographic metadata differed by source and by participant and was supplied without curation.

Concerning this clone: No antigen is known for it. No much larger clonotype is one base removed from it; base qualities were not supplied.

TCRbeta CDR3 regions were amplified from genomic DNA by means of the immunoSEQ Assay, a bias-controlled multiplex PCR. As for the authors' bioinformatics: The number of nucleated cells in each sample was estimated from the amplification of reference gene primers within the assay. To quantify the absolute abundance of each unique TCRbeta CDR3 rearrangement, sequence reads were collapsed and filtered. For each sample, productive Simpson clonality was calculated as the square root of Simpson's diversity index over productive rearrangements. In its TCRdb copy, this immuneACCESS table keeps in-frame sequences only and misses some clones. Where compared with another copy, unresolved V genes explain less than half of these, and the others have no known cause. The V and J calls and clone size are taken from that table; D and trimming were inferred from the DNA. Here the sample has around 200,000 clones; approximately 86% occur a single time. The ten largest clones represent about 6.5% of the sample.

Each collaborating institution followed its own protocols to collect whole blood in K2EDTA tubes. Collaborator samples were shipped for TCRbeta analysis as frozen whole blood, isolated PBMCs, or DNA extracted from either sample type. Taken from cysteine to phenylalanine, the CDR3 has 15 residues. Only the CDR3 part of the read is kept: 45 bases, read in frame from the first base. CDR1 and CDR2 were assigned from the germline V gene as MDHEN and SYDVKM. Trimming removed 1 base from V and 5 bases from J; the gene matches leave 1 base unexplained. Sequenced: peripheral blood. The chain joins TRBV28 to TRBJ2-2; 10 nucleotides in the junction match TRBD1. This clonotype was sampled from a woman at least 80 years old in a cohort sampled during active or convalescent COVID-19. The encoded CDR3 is CASSLSGQGTGELFF. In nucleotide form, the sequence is TGTGCCAGCAGTTTATCGGGACAGGGGACCGGGGAGCTGTTTTTT.